A single sample gave rise to the 3 T cell receptor beta chains below, sequenced in a study of pediatric ulcerative colitis. The data were produced by immunoSEQ multiplex PCR, yet TCRdb's version contains in-frame clones alone and is incomplete. This sample yields 57,000 or so clones, of which about 87% are seen a single time; about 1.5% belongs to the top ten. Sequencing input: blood. Source of these receptors: a boy aged 5-17 years who was a control in a study of pediatric ulcerative colitis.

V is TRBV6-6 and J is TRBJ1-5; 8 nucleotides align to TRBD1. V lost 5 bases, J lost 4 bases, and 10 bases stayed unmatched. Germline CDR1 is MNHNY and CDR2 is SVGAGI (reference sequence). The CDR3 runs 16 residues. The CDR3 region has the DNA TGTGCCAGCAGTCCGGGGACAGGATTACTGAATCAGCCCCAGCATTTT. This gives the protein CASSPGTGLLNQPQHF.

The V call is TRBV5-1, the J call TRBJ2-3; no firm D call. Germline V CDR1 and CDR2: SGHRS, YFSETQ. V was cut by 6 bases and J by 1 base, with 9 bases left in between. This CDR3 is built from 13 residues. The DNA for the CDR3 is TGCGCCAGCAACCTGGGCGGCACAGATACGCAGTATTTT. This gives the protein CASNLGGTDTQYF.

This clone has a single count. This rearrangement joins TRBV6-4 to TRBJ2-1; the D gene is possibly TRBD1 (6 bases). Germline V gives CDR1 MRHNA, CDR2 SNTAGT. CDR3 size: 14 residues. Trimming shortened V by 5 bases and J by 0 bases, and 8 bases separated the two germline ends. CDR3 in DNA: TGTGCCAGCAGTCCGGACAGCTCCTACAATGAGCAGTTCTTC. Protein sequence: CASSPDSSYNEQFF.